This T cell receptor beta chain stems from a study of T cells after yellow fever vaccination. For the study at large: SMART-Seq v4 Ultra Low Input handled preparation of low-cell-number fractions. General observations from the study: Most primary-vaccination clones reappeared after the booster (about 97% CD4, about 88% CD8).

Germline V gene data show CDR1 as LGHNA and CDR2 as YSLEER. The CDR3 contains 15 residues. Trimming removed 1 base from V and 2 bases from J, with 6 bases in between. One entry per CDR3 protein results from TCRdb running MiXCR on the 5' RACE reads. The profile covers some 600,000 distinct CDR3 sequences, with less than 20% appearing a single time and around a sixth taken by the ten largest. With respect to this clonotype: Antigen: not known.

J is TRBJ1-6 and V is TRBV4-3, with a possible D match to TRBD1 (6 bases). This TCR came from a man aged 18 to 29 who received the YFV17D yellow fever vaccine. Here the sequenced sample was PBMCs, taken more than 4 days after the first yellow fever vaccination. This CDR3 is CASSQGTAYNSPLHF. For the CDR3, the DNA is TGCGCCAGCAGCCAAGGGACAGCCTATAATTCACCCCTCCACTTT.